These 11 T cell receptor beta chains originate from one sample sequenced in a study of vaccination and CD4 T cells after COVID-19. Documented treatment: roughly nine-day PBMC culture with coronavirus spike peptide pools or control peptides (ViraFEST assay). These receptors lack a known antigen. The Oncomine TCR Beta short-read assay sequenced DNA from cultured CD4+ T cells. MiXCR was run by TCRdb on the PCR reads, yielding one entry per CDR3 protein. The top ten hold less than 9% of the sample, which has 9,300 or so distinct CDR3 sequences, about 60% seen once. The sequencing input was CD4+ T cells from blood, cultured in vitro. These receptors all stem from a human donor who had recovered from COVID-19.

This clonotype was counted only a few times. The CDR3 spells CAWSGTTGRGIGAFF. CDR3 DNA sequence: TGTGCCTGGAGCGGAACCACTGGTCGCGGGATCGGAGCTTTCTTT. The chain employs TRBV30 and TRBJ1-1, with D unclear. Germline V lookup: CDR1 GTSNPN, CDR2 SVGIG (reference sequence). V dropped 3 bases and J dropped 10 bases, with 24 bases sitting between them. This CDR3 has 15 amino acids.

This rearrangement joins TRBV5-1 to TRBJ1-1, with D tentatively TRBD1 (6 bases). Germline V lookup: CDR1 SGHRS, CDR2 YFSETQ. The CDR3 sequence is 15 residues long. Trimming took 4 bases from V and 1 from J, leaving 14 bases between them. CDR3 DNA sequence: TGCGCCAGCAGCGGGCTCGGGGGGCCGAACACTGAAGCTTTCTTT. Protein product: CASSGLGGPNTEAFF.

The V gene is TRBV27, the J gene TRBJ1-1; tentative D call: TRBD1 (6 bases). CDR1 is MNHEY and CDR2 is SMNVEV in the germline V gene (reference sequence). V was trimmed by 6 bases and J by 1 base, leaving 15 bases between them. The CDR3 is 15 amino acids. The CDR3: CASRSPIRGNTEAFF. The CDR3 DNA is TGTGCCAGCAGAAGTCCTATCAGGGGGAACACTGAAGCTTTCTTT.

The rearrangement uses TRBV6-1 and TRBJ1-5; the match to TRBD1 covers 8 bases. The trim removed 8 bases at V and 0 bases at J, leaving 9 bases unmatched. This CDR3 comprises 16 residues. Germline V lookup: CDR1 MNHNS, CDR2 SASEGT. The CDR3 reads CASRSGTGYSNQPQHF. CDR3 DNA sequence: TGTGCCAGCCGATCCGGGACAGGCTATAGCAATCAGCCCCAGCATTTT.

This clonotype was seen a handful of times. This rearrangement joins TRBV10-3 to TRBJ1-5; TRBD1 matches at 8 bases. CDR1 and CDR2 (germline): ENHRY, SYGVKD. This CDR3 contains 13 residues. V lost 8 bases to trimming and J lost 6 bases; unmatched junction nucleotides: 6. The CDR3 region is CAIGQGSSQPQHF. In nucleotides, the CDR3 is TGTGCCATCGGACAGGGCAGTAGTCAGCCCCAGCATTTT.

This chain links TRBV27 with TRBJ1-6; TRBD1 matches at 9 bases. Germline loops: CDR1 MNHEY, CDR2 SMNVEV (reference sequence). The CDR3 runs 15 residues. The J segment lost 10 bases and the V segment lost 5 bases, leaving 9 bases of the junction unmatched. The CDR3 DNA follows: TGTGCCAGCAGTCCACGGACAGGGGTACGGTCACCCCTCCACTTT. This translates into CASSPRTGVRSPLHF.

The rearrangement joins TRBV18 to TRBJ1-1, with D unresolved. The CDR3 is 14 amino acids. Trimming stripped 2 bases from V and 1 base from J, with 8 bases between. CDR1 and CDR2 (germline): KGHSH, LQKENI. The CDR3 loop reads CASSPSPRNTEAFF. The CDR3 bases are TGTGCCAGCTCACCAAGTCCGAGGAACACTGAAGCTTTCTTT.

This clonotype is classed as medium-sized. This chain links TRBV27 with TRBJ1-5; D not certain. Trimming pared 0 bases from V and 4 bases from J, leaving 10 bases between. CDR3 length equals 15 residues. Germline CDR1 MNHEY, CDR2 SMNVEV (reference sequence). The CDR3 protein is CASSLSTGSNQPQHF. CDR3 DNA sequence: TGTGCCAGCAGTTTATCGACCGGGAGTAATCAGCCCCAGCATTTT.

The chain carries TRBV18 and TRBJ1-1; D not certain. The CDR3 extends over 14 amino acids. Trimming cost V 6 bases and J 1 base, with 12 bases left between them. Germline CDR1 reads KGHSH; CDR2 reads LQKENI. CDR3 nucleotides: TGTGCCAGCTCTCCCGCAGGAAAGAACACTGAAGCTTTCTTT. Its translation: CASSPAGKNTEAFF.

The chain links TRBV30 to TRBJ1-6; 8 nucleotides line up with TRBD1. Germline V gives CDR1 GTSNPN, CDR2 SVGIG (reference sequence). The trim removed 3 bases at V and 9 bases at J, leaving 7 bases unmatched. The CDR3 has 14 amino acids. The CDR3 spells CAWSEGQAASPLHF. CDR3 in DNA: TGTGCCTGGAGCGAGGGACAGGCAGCTTCACCCCTCCACTTT.

In nucleotides, the CDR3 is TGCAGTGCTCCCCCTCGATGGACTAGAAGCACAGATACGCAGTATTTT. Its translation: CSAPPRWTRSTDTQYF. The genes are TRBV20-1 and TRBJ2-3; 7 bases match TRBD2. V dropped 5 bases and J dropped 0; count of bases not matched to a gene: 11. Germline assignment: CDR1 DFQATT and CDR2 SNEGSKA (reference sequence). This CDR3 contains 16 residues.